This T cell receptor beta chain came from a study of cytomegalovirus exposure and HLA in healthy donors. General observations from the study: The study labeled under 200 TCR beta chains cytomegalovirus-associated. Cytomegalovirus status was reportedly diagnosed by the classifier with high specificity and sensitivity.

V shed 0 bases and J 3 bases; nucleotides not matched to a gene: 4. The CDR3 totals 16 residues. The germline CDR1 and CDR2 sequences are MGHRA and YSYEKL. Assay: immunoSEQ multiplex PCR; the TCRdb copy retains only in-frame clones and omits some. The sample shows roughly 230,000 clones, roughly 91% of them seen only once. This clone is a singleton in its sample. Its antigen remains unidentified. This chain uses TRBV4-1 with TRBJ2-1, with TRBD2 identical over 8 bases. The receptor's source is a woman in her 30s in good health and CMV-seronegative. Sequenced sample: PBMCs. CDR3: CASSQEIAGSYNEQFF. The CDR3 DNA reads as TGCGCCAGCAGCCAAGAAATAGCGGGAAGCTACAATGAGCAGTTCTTC.